The 5 T cell receptor beta chains presented below share a single source sample, sequenced in a study of blood T cell repertoires in COVID-19. The data were produced by immunoSEQ multiplex PCR, yet TCRdb's version contains in-frame clones alone and is incomplete. Here the sample spans fewer than 250,000 clones, around 80% being singletons. The sample comprised peripheral blood. Receptors originate from a human donor in a cohort sampled during active COVID-19.

The genes are TRBV19 and TRBJ2-2; 7 bases are a match to TRBD1. CDR3 size: 14 residues. The V segment lost 6 bases and the J segment 6 bases; nucleotides outside the gene matches: 7. From germline, CDR1 is LNHDA and CDR2 SQIVND (reference sequence). CDR3 bases: TGTGCCAGTAGCGAGACAGGGATAGCCGGGGAGCTGTTTTTT. It yields the protein CASSETGIAGELFF.

This chain links TRBV19 with TRBJ2-2; maybe TRBD1 (5 bases). The V end was cut by 6 bases, the J end by 3 bases, with 5 bases between. Germline lookup yields CDR1 LNHDA and CDR2 SQIVND (reference sequence). The CDR3 extends over 12 amino acids. CDR3 in amino acids: CASSRDTGELFF. The CDR3 DNA reads TGTGCCAGTAGCAGGGACACCGGGGAGCTGTTTTTT.

The genes are TRBV11-2 and TRBJ1-3; TRBD1 is a possible D gene (6 bases). Germline lookup yields CDR1 SGHAT and CDR2 FQNNGV. Trimming shortened V by 2 bases and J by 0 bases, and 8 bases separated the two germline ends. This CDR3 comprises 15 residues. The CDR3 DNA reads as TGTGCCAGCAGCTTACAAGGGGGCTCTGGAAACACCATATATTTT. The encoded protein is CASSLQGGSGNTIYF.

The chain joins TRBV29-1 to TRBJ1-4; 10 bases align to TRBD1. Germline V gene data show CDR1 as SQVTM and CDR2 as ANQGSEA. The CDR3 spans 19 residues. With 6 bases clipped from V and 3 bases from J, the junction kept 19 bases outside the gene matches. The CDR3 region is CSVSGTERTGGQANEKLFF. In DNA, the CDR3 is TGCAGCGTGTCAGGGACGGAACGGACAGGGGGACAGGCTAATGAAAAACTGTTTTTT.

As to this clone: At one end the junction does not follow the germline gene, possibly because of a read error. The chain employs TRBV7-7 and TRBJ2-2; D might be TRBD2 (6 bases). The CDR3 consists of 16 residues. The germline CDR1 and CDR2 sequences are SSHAT and FNYEAQ (reference sequence). Here the CDR3 DNA reads TGTGCTAGCAGTTGGGCCGGGACTGATAACACCGGGGAGCTGTTTTTT. The encoded protein is CASSWAGTDNTGELFF.